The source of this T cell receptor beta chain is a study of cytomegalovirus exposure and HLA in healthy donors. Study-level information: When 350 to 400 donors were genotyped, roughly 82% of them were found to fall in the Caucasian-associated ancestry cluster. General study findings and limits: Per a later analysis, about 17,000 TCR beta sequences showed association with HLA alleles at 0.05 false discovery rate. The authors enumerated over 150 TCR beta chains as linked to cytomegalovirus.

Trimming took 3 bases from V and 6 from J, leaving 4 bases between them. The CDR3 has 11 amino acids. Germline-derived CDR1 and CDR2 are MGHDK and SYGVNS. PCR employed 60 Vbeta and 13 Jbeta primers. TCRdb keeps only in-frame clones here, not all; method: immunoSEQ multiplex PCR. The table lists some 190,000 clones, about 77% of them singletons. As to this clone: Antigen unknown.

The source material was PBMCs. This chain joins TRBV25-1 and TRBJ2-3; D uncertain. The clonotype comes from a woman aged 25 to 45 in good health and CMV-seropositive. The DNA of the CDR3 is TGTGCCAGCAGTGAGAGGGATACGCAGTATTTT. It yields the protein CASSERDTQYF.